This T cell receptor (beta chain) was sequenced for a study of neurological immune-mediated disorders. This clonotype came up many times. The CDR3 totals 15 residues. V lost 0 bases to trimming and J lost 4 bases, with 11 bases between them. CDR1 is SGHRS and CDR2 is YFSETQ in the germline V gene. TCRdb independently ran MiXCR on the 5' RACE reads; one entry per CDR3 protein. This table has 70,000 to 95,000 distinct CDR3 sequences, roughly 18% appearing once. This clonotype was obtained from a woman in her thirties or forties in good health. Sequenced: PBMCs. J is TRBJ2-1 and V is TRBV5-1; weak D call: TRBD1 (5 bases). Here the CDR3 DNA reads TGCGCCAGCAGCTTGGATGGGCAGGGTTACAATGAGCAGTTCTTC. Its translation: CASSLDGQGYNEQFF.